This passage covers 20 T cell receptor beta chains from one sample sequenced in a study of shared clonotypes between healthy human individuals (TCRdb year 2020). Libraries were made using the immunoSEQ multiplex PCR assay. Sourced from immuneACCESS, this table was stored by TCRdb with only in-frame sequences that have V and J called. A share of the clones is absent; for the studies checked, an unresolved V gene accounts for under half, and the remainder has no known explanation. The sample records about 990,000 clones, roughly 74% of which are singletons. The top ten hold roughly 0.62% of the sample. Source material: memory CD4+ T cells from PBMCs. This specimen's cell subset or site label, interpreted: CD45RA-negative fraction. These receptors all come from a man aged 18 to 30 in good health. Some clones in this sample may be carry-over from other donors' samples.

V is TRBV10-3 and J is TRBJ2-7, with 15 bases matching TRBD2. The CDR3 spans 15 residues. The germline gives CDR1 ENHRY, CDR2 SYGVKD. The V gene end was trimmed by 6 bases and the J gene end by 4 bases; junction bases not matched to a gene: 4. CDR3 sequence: CAISSGLAGGYEQYF. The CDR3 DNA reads TGTGCCATCAGCTCCGGACTAGCGGGAGGGTACGAGCAGTACTTC.

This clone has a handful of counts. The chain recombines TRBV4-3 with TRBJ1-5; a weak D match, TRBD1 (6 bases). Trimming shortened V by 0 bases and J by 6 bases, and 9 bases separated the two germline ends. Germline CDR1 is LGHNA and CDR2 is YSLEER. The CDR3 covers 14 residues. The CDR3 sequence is CASSQDGGLQPQHF. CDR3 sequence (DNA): TGCGCCAGCAGCCAAGACGGGGGGCTTCAGCCCCAGCATTTT.

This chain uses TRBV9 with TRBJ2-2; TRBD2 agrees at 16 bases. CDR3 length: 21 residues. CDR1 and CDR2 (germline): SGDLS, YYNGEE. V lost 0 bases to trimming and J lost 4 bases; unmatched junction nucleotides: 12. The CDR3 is CASSVAGGGTSGRAGTGELFF. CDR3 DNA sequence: TGTGCCAGCAGCGTAGCCGGGGGTGGGACTAGCGGGAGGGCCGGCACCGGGGAGCTGTTTTTT.

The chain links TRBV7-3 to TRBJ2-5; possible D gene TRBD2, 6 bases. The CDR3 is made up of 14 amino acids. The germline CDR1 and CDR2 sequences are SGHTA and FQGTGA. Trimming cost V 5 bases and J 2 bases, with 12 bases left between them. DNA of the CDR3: TGTGCCAGCAGCCCAGGTAGCGGACAAGAGACCCAGTACTTC. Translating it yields CASSPGSGQETQYF.

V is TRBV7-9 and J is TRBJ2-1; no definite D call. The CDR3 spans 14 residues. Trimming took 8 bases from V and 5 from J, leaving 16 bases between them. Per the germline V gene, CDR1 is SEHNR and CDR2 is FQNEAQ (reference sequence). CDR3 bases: TGTGCCAGCGGTCTTATATGGACCGACAATGAGCAGTTCTTC. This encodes CASGLIWTDNEQFF. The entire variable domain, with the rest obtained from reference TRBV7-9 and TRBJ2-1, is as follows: DTGVSQNPRHKITKRGQNVTFRCDPISEHNRLYWYRQTLGQGPEFLTYFQNEAQLEKSRLLSDRFSAERPKGSFSTLEIQRTEQGDSAMYLCASGLIWTDNEQFFGPGTRLTVL.

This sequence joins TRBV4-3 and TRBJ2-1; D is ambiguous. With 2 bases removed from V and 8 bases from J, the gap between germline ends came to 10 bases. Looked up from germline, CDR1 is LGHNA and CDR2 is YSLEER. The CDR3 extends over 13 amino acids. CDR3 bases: TGCGCCAGCAGCCAAAACCCTGCGGATGAGCAGTTCTTC. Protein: CASSQNPADEQFF.

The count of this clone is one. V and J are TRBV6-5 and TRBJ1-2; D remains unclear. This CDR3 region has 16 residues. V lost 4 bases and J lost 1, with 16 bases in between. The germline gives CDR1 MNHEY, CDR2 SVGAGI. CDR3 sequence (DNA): TGTGCCAGCAGTTCTCCCCGGGCCGTCTTTAACTATGGCTACACCTTC. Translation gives CASSSPRAVFNYGYTF.

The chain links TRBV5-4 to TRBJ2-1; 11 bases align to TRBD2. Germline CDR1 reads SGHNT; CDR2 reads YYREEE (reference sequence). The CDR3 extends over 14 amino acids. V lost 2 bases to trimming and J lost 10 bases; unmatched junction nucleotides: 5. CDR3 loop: CASSLGTSGREQFF. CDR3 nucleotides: TGTGCCAGCAGCTTAGGGACTAGCGGTCGGGAGCAGTTCTTC. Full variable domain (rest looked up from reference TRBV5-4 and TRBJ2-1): ETGVTQSPTHLIKTRGQQVTLRCSSQSGHNTVSWYQQALGQGPQFIFQYYREEENGRGNFPPRFSGLQFPNYSSELNVNALELDDSALYLCASSLGTSGREQFFGPGTRLTVL.

The CDR3 DNA reads as TGTGCCAGCAGCGTAGTCCCCGGCCTCACAGATACGCAGTATTTT. Translated, it gives CASSVVPGLTDTQYF. V is TRBV9 and J is TRBJ2-3, with D unclear. This CDR3 spans 15 amino acids. V was shortened by 0 bases and J by 2 bases, with 10 bases between the two germline ends. In germline, CDR1 is SGDLS, CDR2 YYNGEE.

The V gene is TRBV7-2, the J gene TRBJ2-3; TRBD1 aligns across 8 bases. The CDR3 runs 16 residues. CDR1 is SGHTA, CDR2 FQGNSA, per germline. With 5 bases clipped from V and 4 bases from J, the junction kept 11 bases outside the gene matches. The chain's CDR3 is CASSTYRGNIPDTQYF. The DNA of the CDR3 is TGTGCCAGCAGCACCTACAGGGGGAATATCCCAGATACGCAGTATTTT.

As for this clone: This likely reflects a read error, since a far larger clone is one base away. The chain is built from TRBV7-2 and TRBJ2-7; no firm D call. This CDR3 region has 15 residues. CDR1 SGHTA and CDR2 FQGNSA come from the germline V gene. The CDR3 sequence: CAGSLGFQAAYEQYF. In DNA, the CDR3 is TGTGCCGGCAGCTTAGGGTTTCAGGCCGCCTACGAGCAGTACTTC.

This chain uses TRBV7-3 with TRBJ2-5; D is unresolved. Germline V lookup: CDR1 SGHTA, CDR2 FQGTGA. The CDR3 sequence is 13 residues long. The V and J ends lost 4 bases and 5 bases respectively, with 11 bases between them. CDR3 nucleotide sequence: TGTGCCAGCAGCTCCACGTTTCCGGAGACCCAGTACTTC. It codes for CASSSTFPETQYF.

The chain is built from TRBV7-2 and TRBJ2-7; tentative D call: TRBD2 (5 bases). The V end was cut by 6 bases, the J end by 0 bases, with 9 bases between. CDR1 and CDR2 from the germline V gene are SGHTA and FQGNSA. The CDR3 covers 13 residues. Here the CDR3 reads CASRPSGSYEQYF. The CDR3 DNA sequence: TGTGCCAGCAGACCCAGCGGCTCCTACGAGCAGTACTTC.

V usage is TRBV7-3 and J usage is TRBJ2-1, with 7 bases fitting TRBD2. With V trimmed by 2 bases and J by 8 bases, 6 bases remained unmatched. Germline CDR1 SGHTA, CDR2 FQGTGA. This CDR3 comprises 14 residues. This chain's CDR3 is CASSLRAGVDEQFF. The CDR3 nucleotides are TGTGCCAGCAGCTTACGCGCGGGGGTCGATGAGCAGTTCTTC.

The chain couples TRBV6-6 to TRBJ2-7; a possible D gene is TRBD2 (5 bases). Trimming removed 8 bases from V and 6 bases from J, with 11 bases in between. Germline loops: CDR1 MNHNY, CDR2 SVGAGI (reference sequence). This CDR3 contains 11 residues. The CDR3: CASGSEIEQYF. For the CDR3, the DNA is TGTGCCAGCGGGAGTGAGATCGAGCAGTACTTC.

The CDR3 reads CASSFYRGGEQYF. In DNA form, the CDR3 reads TGCGCCAGCAGCTTTTACAGGGGTGGCGAGCAGTACTTC. This chain connects TRBV5-1 to TRBJ2-7; TRBD1 matches at 7 bases. The V gene end was trimmed by 2 bases and the J gene end by 6 bases; junction bases not matched to a gene: 5. Germline CDR1 is SGHRS and CDR2 is YFSETQ. The CDR3 has 13 residues.

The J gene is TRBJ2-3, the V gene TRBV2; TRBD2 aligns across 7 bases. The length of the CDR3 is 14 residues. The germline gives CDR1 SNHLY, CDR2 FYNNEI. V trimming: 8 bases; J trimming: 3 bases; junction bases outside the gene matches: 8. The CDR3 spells CASYRRERTDTQYF. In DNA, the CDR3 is TGTGCCAGCTATAGGCGGGAGAGGACAGATACGCAGTATTTT.

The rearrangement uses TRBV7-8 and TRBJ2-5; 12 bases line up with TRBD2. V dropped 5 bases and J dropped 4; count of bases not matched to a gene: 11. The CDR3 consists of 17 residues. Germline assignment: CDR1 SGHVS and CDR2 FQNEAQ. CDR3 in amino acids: CASSQTSGRSRGETQYF. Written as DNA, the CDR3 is TGTGCCAGCAGCCAGACTAGCGGGAGATCGCGGGGAGAGACCCAGTACTTC.

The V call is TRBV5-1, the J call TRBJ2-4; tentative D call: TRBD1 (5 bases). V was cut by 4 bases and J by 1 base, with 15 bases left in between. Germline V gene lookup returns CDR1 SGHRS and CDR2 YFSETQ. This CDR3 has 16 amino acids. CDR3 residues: CASSIGAGTAKNIQYF. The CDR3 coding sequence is TGCGCCAGCAGCATAGGGGCAGGAACGGCCAAAAACATTCAGTACTTC.

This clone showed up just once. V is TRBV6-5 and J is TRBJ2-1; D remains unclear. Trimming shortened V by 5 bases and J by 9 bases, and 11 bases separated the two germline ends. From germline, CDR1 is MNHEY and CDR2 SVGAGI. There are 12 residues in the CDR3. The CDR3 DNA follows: TGTGCCAGCAGTACCCCGGTAGGTGAGCAGTTCTTC. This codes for CASSTPVGEQFF.